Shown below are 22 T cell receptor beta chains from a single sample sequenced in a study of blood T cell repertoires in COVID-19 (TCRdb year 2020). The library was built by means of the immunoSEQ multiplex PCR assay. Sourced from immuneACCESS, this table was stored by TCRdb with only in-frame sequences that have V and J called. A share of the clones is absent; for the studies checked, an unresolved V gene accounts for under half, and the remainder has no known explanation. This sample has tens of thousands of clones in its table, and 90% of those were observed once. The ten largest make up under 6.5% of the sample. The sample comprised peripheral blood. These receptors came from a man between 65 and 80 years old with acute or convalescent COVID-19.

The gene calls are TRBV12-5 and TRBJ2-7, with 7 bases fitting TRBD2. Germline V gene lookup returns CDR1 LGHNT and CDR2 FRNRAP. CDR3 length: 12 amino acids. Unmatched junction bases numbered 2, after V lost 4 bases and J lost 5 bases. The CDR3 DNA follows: TGTGCTAGTGGTTGGGGGGGTAACGAGCAGTACTTC. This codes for CASGWGGNEQYF.

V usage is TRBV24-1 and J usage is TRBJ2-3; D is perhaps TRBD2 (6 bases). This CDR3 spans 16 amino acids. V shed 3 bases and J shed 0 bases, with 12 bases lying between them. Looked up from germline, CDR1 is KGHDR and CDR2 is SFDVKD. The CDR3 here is CATSDRTSSSTDTQYF. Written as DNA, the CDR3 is TGTGCCACCAGTGATCGAACTAGCTCTAGCACAGATACGCAGTATTTT.

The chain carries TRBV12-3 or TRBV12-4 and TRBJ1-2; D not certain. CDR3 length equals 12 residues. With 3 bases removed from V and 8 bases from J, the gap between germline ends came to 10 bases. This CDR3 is CASSFASYGYTF. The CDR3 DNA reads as TGTGCCAGCAGTTTCGCCTCCTACGGCTACACCTTC.

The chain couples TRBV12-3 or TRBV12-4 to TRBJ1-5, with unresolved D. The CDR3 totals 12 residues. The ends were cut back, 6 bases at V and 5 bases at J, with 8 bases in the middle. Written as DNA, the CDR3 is TGTGCCAGCAGGGATGGGCATCAGCCCCAGCATTTT. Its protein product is CASRDGHQPQHF.

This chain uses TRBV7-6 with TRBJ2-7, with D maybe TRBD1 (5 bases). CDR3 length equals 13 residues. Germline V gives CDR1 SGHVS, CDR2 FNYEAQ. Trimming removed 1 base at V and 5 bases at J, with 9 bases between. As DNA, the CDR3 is TGTGCCAGCAGCTTAGGACAGTTCAACGAGCAGTACTTC. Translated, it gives CASSLGQFNEQYF.

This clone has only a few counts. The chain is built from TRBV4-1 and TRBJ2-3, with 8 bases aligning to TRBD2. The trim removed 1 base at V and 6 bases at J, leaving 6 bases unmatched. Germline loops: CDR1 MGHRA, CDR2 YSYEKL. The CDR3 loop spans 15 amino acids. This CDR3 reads CASSQGGLGLDTQYF. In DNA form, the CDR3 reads TGCGCCAGCAGCCAAGGGGGACTAGGTCTTGATACGCAGTATTTT.

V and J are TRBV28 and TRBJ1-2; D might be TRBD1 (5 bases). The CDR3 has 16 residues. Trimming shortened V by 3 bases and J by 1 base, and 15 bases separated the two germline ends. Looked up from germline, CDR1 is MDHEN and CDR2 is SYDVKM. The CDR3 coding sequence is TGTGCCAGCAGTTTTCTGAGCAGGACAAATAACTATGGCTACACCTTC. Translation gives CASSFLSRTNNYGYTF.

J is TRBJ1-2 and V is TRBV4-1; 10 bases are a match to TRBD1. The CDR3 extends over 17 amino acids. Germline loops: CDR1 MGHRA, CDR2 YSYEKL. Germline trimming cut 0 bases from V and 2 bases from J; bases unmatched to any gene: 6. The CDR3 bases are TGCGCCAGCAGCCAAGACCACGGACAGGGGGGGAACTATGGCTACACCTTC. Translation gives CASSQDHGQGGNYGYTF.

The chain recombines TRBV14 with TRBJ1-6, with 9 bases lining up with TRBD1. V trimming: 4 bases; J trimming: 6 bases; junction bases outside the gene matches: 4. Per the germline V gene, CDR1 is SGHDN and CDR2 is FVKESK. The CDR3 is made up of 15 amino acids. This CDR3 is CASSRDRVPNSPLHF. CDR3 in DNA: TGTGCCAGCAGCCGGGACAGGGTTCCTAATTCACCCCTCCACTTT. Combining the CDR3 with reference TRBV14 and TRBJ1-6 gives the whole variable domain EAGVTQFPSHSVIEKGQTVTLRCDPISGHDNLYWYRRVMGKEIKFLLHFVKESKQDESGMPNNRFLAERTGGTYSTLKVQPAELEDSGVYFCASSRDRVPNSPLHFGNGTRLTVT.

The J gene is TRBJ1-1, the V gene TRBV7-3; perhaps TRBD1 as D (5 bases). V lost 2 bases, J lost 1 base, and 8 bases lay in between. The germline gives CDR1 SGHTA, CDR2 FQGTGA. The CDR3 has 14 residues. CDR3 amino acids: CASSLLGGNTEAFF. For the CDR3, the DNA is TGTGCCAGCAGCTTATTGGGGGGGAACACTGAAGCTTTCTTT.

The CDR3 coding sequence is TGTGCCAGCAGTCCCCACCCGCGCCCCGCGGTCCACGAGCAGTACTTC. As protein: CASSPHPRPAVHEQYF. The rearrangement uses TRBV27 and TRBJ2-7; no clear D. The V and J ends lost 5 bases and 5 bases respectively, with 22 bases between them. The CDR3 is made up of 16 amino acids. The germline CDR1 and CDR2 sequences are MNHEY and SMNVEV (reference sequence).

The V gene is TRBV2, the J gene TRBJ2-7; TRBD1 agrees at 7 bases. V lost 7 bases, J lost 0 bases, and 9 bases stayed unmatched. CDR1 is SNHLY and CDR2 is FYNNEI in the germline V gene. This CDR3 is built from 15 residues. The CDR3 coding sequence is TGTGCCAGCAAGGGGAAGACAGGGCCCTCCTACGAGCAGTACTTC. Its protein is CASKGKTGPSYEQYF. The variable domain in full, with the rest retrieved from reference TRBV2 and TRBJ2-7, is EPEVTQTPSHQVTQMGQEVILRCVPISNHLYFYWYRQILGQKVEFLVSFYNNEISEKSEIFDDQFSVERPDGSNFTLKIRSTKLEDSAMYFCASKGKTGPSYEQYFGPGTRLTVT.

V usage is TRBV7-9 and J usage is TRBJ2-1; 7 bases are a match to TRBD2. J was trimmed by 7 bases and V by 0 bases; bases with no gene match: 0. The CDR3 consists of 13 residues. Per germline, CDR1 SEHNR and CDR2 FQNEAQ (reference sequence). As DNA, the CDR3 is TGTGCCAGCAGCTTAGCGGGAGGGAATGAGCAGTTCTTC. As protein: CASSLAGGNEQFF.

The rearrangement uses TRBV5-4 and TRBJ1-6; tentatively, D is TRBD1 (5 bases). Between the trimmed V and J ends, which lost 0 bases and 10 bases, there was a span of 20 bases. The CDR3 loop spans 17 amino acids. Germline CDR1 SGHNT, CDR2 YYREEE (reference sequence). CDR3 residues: CASSLGGSLGAGSPLHF. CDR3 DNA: TGTGCCAGCAGCTTGGGGGGTTCGTTAGGGGCAGGATCACCCCTCCACTTT.

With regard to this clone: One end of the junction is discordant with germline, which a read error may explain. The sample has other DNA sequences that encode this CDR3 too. CDR3 coding DNA: TGTGCTAGCAGCTTGTCCGGGGTGGGCACCATATATTTT. Its protein product is CASSLSGVGTIYF. This chain links TRBV5-4 with TRBJ1-3, with D unresolved. Germline assignment: CDR1 SGHNT and CDR2 YYREEE (reference sequence). The length of the CDR3 is 13 residues. Supplemented by reference TRBV5-4 and TRBJ1-3, the full variable domain reads ETGVTQSPTHLIKTRGQQVTLRCSSQSGHNTVSWYQQALGQGPQFIFQYYREEENGRGNFPPRFSGLQFPNYSSELNVNALELDDSALYLCASSLSGVGTIYFGEGSWLTVV.

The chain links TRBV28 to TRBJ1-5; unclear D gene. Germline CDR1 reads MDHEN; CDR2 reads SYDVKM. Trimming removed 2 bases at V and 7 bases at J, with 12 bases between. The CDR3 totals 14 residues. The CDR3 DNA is TGTGCCAGCAGTTTAGGAGGCGAGCGACAGCCCCAGCATTTT. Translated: CASSLGGERQPQHF.

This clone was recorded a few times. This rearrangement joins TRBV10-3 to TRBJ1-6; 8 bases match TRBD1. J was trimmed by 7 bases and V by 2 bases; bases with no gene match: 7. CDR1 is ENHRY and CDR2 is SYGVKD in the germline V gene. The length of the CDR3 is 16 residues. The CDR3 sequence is CAISEPGQAINSPLHF. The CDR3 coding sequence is TGTGCCATCAGTGAGCCGGGACAGGCGATAAATTCACCCCTCCACTTT.

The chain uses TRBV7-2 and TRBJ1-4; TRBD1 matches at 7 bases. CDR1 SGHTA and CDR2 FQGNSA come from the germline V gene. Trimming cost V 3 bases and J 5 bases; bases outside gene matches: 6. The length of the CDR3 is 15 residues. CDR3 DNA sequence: TGTGCCAGCAGCTTCGGACAGGCCCCAAATGAAAAACTGTTTTTT. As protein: CASSFGQAPNEKLFF.

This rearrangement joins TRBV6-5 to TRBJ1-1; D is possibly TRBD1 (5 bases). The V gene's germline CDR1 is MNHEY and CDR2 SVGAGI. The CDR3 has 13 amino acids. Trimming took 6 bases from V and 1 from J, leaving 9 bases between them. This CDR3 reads CASRIGQNTEAFF. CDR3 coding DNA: TGTGCCAGCAGAATAGGACAGAACACTGAAGCTTTCTTT.

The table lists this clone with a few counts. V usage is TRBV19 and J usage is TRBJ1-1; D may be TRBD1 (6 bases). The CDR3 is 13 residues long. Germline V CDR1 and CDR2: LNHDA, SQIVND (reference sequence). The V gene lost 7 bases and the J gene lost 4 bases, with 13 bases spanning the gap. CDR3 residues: CASIVGGGTEAFF. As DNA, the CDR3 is TGTGCCAGTATCGTAGGGGGTGGCACTGAAGCTTTCTTT. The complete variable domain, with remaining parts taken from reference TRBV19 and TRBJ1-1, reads DGGITQSPKYLFRKEGQNVTLSCEQNLNHDAMYWYRQDPGQGLRLIYYSQIVNDFQKGDIAEGYSVSREKKESFPLTVTSAQKNPTAFYLCASIVGGGTEAFFGQGTRLTVV.

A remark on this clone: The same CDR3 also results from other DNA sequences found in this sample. Written as DNA, the CDR3 is TGTGCCAGCAGTCCGACAGGGGTAGGAGAGACCCAGTACTTC. Amino acid sequence: CASSPTGVGETQYF. The rearrangement uses TRBV2 and TRBJ2-5, with 8 bases matching TRBD1. Losses at the gene ends were 5 bases for V and 4 bases for J; bases not matched to a gene: 6. This CDR3 contains 14 residues. Germline V lookup: CDR1 SNHLY, CDR2 FYNNEI.

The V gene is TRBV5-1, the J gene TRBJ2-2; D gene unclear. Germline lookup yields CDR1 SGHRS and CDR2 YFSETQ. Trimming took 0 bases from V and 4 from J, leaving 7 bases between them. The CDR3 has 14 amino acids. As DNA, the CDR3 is TGCGCCAGCAGCTTGGCCGGGTCCACCGGGGAGCTGTTTTTT. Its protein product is CASSLAGSTGELFF.